This passage covers 6 T cell receptor beta chains from one sample sequenced in a study of Tregs in tolerant kidney transplant recipients. Sequencing was performed with immunoSEQ multiplex PCR; in TCRdb, only in-frame clones are kept and a portion is missing. The sample lists about 110,000 clones, around 90% occurring once. The sequencing here drew on CD4+ T cells from blood, taken before the transplant. The receptors originated from a human donor who received a combined kidney and bone marrow transplant.

This clone was detected only once. The CDR3 bases are TGCGCCAGCAGCTCAGCAGGGGATAGCAATCAGCCCCAGCATTTT. Translated, it gives CASSSAGDSNQPQHF. This chain joins TRBV5-1 and TRBJ1-5; TRBD1 might be the D (6 bases). Germline loops: CDR1 SGHRS, CDR2 YFSETQ. The CDR3 has 15 amino acids. The V and J ends lost 3 bases and 0 bases respectively, with 10 bases between them.

This chain connects TRBV9 to TRBJ2-7; 7 bases map to TRBD2. Germline CDR1 and CDR2: SGDLS and YYNGEE. The CDR3 contains 11 residues. V dropped 2 bases and J dropped 7; count of bases not matched to a gene: 0. The CDR3 DNA reads as TGTGCCAGCAGCGTGCGGGGGGAGCAGTACTTC. Amino acid sequence: CASSVRGEQYF. The full variable domain, completed using reference TRBV9 and TRBJ2-7, is DSGVTQTPKHLITATGQRVTLRCSPRSGDLSVYWYQQSLDQGLQFLIQYYNGEERAKGNILERFSAQQFPDLHSELNLSSLELGDSALYFCASSVRGEQYFGPGTRLTVT.

This clone was seen once. The chain employs TRBV30 and TRBJ2-7; 7 positions agree with TRBD1. The V segment lost 5 bases and the J segment 4 bases; nucleotides outside the gene matches: 8. CDR1 and CDR2 from the germline V gene are GTSNPN and SVGIG (reference sequence). The CDR3 is made up of 13 amino acids. As DNA, the CDR3 is TGTGCCTGGGCGACAGGGACCCTTTACGAGCAGTACTTC. This sequence encodes CAWATGTLYEQYF.

The V and J genes are TRBV5-1 and TRBJ2-1, with 9 bases that match TRBD2. The germline V gene has CDR1 SGHRS and CDR2 YFSETQ. J gave up 7 bases and V 0 bases, and 8 bases lay outside the gene matches. This CDR3 region has 16 residues. This CDR3 reads CASSLVGSGSGNEQFF. DNA of the CDR3: TGCGCCAGCAGCTTGGTTGGTAGCGGGAGTGGTAATGAGCAGTTCTTC. The full variable domain, rest sourced from reference TRBV5-1 and TRBJ2-1, is KAGVTQTPRYLIKTRGQQVTLSCSPISGHRSVSWYQQTPGQGLQFLFEYFSETQRNKGNFPGRFSGRQFSNSRSEMNVSTLELGDSALYLCASSLVGSGSGNEQFFGPGTRLTVL.

The chain carries TRBV7-2 and TRBJ1-1; 10 nucleotides align to TRBD1. V trimming: 2 bases; J trimming: 11 bases; junction bases outside the gene matches: 5. Germline CDR1 is SGHTA and CDR2 is FQGNSA. The CDR3 consists of 13 residues. The CDR3 here is CASSLTTGGWAFF. The CDR3 DNA reads as TGTGCCAGCAGCTTAACGACAGGGGGCTGGGCTTTCTTT.

CDR3 loop: CASSLYVVPEQFF. In DNA, the CDR3 is TGTGCCAGCAGTTTGTATGTAGTTCCTGAGCAGTTCTTC. This chain links TRBV28 with TRBJ2-1; D is undetermined. This CDR3 region has 13 residues. Germline CDR1 and CDR2: MDHEN and SYDVKM. V was pared by 3 bases and J by 9 bases, with 12 bases between. Supplemented by reference TRBV28 and TRBJ2-1, the full variable domain reads DVKVTQSSRYLVKRTGEKVFLECVQDMDHENMFWYRQDPGLGLRLIYFSYDVKMKEKGDIPEGYSVSREKKERFSLILESASTNQTSMYLCASSLYVVPEQFFGPGTRLTVL.